The rows below give T cell receptor beta chains drawn from one sample of a study of somatic mutations in cytotoxic T cells in rheumatoid arthritis. Assay: immunoSEQ multiplex PCR; the TCRdb copy retains only in-frame clones and omits some. The sample contains 25,000 to 35,000 clones, around 90% of which appear only once. Sample: CD8+ T cells sorted from blood. The receptor set was obtained from an adult with rheumatoid arthritis. Both conserved end residues are trimmed from each CDR3. Each record gives: V gene, J gene, D gene, CDR3 protein. The D gene is left open where the match is weak.

V: TRBV7-2; J: TRBJ2-1; D: TRBD2; CDR3: ASSSPGGYEQF
V: TRBV5-1; J: TRBJ2-3; D: TRBD2; CDR3: ASSLPTSGVTDTQY
V: TRBV4-1; J: TRBJ2-7; D: NA; CDR3: ASSQGDTDYEQY
V: TRBV29-1; J: TRBJ2-7; D: NA; CDR3: SVELGAGRGDEQY
V: TRBV5-1; J: TRBJ1-2; D: NA; CDR3: ASSLAQGDYGYT
V: TRBV7-9; J: TRBJ2-3; D: TRBD2; CDR3: ASTTREGLGTDTQY
V: TRBV7-9; J: TRBJ2-7; D: NA; CDR3: ASRMIGEQY
V: TRBV27; J: TRBJ2-3; D: TRBD2; CDR3: ASSFSGTSGTGSTDTQY
V: TRBV7-2; J: TRBJ1-2; D: TRBD1; CDR3: ASSLEGQENYGYT
V: TRBV7-8; J: TRBJ1-2; D: NA; CDR3: ASSLGTTPSGYGYT
V: TRBV15; J: TRBJ2-3; D: NA; CDR3: ATSKDSPYTDTQY
V: TRBV12-2; J: TRBJ2-7; D: NA; CDR3: ASPDRGRSPYEQY
V: TRBV7-9; J: TRBJ1-1; D: NA; CDR3: ASSSSPSEAF
V: TRBV5-5; J: TRBJ2-7; D: NA; CDR3: ASSYQGGEQY
V: TRBV6-6; J: TRBJ1-1; D: TRBD1; CDR3: ASSGDRGFGTEAF
V: TRBV5-6; J: TRBJ2-1; D: NA; CDR3: ASSFSNEQF
V: TRBV7-9; J: TRBJ2-7; D: NA; CDR3: ASSLAGPSYEQY
V: TRBV5-5; J: TRBJ2-5; D: TRBD1; CDR3: ASSLGDREVLETQY
V: TRBV29-1; J: TRBJ2-7; D: TRBD1; CDR3: SAQGQGASYEQY
V: TRBV11-3; J: TRBJ2-7; D: NA; CDR3: ASSLEEGSNEQY
V: TRBV6-5; J: TRBJ2-7; D: NA; CDR3: ASSYSGGHPYEQY
V: TRBV30; J: TRBJ1-4; D: NA; CDR3: AWSPGLSTNEKLF
V: TRBV7-6; J: TRBJ2-7; D: NA; CDR3: ASSLETTAYEQY
V: TRBV28; J: TRBJ1-2; D: NA; CDR3: ASSLLGALGYT
V: TRBV11-2; J: TRBJ2-1; D: TRBD2; CDR3: ASSSPGVAGVEQF
V: TRBV27; J: TRBJ1-5; D: TRBD1; CDR3: ASSLYGTGYGQPQH
V: TRBV30; J: NA; D: TRBD1; CDR3: ARRDSSYEQY
V: TRBV30; J: TRBJ1-3; D: NA; CDR3: AWIPSGTTGNTIY
V: TRBV5-1; J: TRBJ2-7; D: NA; CDR3: ASNPGPTYEQY
V: TRBV27; J: TRBJ1-1; D: NA; CDR3: ASSSGHILNTEAF
V: TRBV7-2; J: TRBJ2-7; D: NA; CDR3: ASSLGGSEQY
V: TRBV29-1; J: TRBJ2-7; D: NA; CDR3: SVEEETDYEQY
V: TRBV7-9; J: TRBJ2-5; D: TRBD1; CDR3: ASSHRDRPRETQY
V: TRBV6-5; J: TRBJ2-3; D: NA; CDR3: ASSYQGFGTDTQY
V: TRBV4-1; J: TRBJ2-7; D: TRBD1; CDR3: ASSGQEGTDLYEQY
V: TRBV28; J: TRBJ2-2; D: NA; CDR3: ASNSPPGVYTGELF
V: TRBV6-1; J: TRBJ2-7; D: NA; CDR3: ASSESWTIYEQY